The clone carrying this T cell receptor (beta chain) was observed once. The CDR3 runs 15 residues. The germline CDR1 and CDR2 sequences are MNHEY and SMNVEV (reference sequence). The J segment lost 4 bases and the V segment lost 5 bases, leaving 6 bases of the junction unmatched. The sample comes from a study of blood T cell repertoires in COVID-19. The assay was immunoSEQ multiplex PCR, and TCRdb's table has in-frame clones only and misses some. The repertoire consists of about 100,000 clones, with almost 90% occurring once and the leading ten covering 1.5%. Sequenced sample: peripheral blood. This clonotype was obtained from a human donor with active COVID-19. The donor label of this sample is uncertain. The V and J genes are TRBV27 and TRBJ1-3, with 9 positions matching TRBD1. The DNA of the CDR3 is TGTGCCAGCAGTCTTACAGGGGGCTCGGGAAACACCATATATTTT. Translating gives CASSLTGGSGNTIYF.